This TCR beta chain was found in a study of neoadjuvant anti-PD-1 for oral cavity cancer. Study details: Before surgery, most patients got three to four biweekly 3 mg/kg nivolumab doses.

Patients were newly diagnosed with stage II-IVA oral cavity squamous cell carcinoma without prior systemic or radiation treatment. V gave up 3 bases and J gave up 0 bases, with 9 bases separating them. This CDR3 is built from 15 residues. Per germline, CDR1 SNHLY and CDR2 FYNNEI. Method: immunoSEQ multiplex PCR; TCRdb's copy keeps in-frame clones and lacks some. The sample shows approximately 20,000 clones, approximately 72% of them seen only once. The TCR sequence derives from a person aged 35-79 years with oral cavity squamous cell carcinoma. The chain uses TRBV2 and TRBJ1-3; D might be TRBD1 (5 bases). The sample consisted of PBMCs, taken before nivolumab (anti-PD-1) treatment. The CDR3 protein is CASSDVGLSGNTIYF. The CDR3 bases are TGTGCCAGCAGTGACGTGGGACTCTCTGGAAACACCATATATTTT.